Listed below are T cell receptor beta chains from one sample, sequenced in a study of lymphopenia after photon versus proton radiotherapy. Using immunoSEQ multiplex PCR, the repertoire was profiled, and TCRdb retains in-frame clones only, with some absent. The data show around 64,000 clones, 87% seen once. The sequences come from peripheral blood, collected from a patient treated with proton-based radiotherapy. The receptors were gathered from a man older than 75 with esophageal cancer. The CDR3 runs from the conserved cysteine through the conserved F or W. A D gene is named only where the DNA matches it firmly. Not all rows give a size; the values are once, few, many and, for expanded clones, a class.

V gene	clone size	J gene	D gene	CDR3 protein	CDR3 DNA
TRBV6-6	NA	TRBJ1-5	TRBD1	CASSYPGQGPHF	TGTGCCAGCAGTTACCCGGGACAGGGCCCGCATTTT
TRBV7-7	NA	TRBJ2-7	NA	CASSLSISRCPYEQYF	TGTGCTAGCAGCTTAAGCATTAGTCGGTGTCCCTACGAGCAGTACTTC
TRBV19	once	TRBJ2-7	NA	CASSTPEGIYEQYF	TGTGCCAGTAGTACCCCTGAGGGAATCTACGAGCAGTACTTC
TRBV5-6	NA	TRBJ2-1	TRBD2	CASTTSFGEQFF	TGTGCCAGCACGACTAGCTTTGGTGAGCAGTTCTTC
TRBV18	NA	TRBJ1-6	TRBD1	CASSPQRTGEESPLHF	TGTGCCAGCTCACCACAGCGGACAGGGGAGGAATCACCCCTCCACTTT
TRBV6-1	NA	TRBJ2-3	NA	CASSEVRTRDTQYF	TGTGCCAGCAGTGAAGTTCGGACCCGCGATACGCAGTATTTT
TRBV7-6	few	TRBJ2-5	TRBD2	CASSYLAGATETQYF	TGTGCCAGCAGCTATCTAGCGGGAGCTACGGAGACCCAGTACTTC
TRBV2	NA	TRBJ2-3	NA	CASSGSRDTQYF	TGTGCCAGCAGTGGCTCCCGGGATACGCAGTATTTT
TRBV4-1	NA	TRBJ2-7	NA	CASSQDLHQGYEQYF	TGCGCCAGCAGCCAAGATCTGCATCAGGGGTACGAGCAGTACTTC
TRBV27	once	TRBJ2-7	TRBD1	CASSLTGGSYEQYF	TGTGCCAGCAGTCTAACAGGGGGCTCCTACGAGCAGTACTTC
TRBV6-1	NA	TRBJ1-1	NA	CASSETIGAANTEAFF	TGTGCCAGCAGTGAAACCATCGGGGCGGCGAACACTGAAGCTTTCTTT
TRBV18	few	TRBJ1-5	NA	CASSPTGLNQPQHF	TGTGCCAGCTCACCAACAGGGCTCAATCAGCCCCAGCATTTT
TRBV5-1	NA	TRBJ2-2	TRBD1	CASSSGQGPGELFF	TGCGCCAGCAGCTCAGGACAGGGGCCCGGGGAGCTGTTTTTT
TRBV7-6	NA	TRBJ1-2	NA	CASSPPGYIYGYTF	TGTGCCAGCAGCCCCCCGGGGTACATCTATGGCTACACCTTC
TRBV29-1	few	TRBJ1-4	NA	CSVVDPTGGGEKLFF	TGCAGCGTTGTGGACCCGACAGGAGGTGGGGAAAAACTGTTTTTT
TRBV7-2	NA	TRBJ2-1	NA	CASSSTIGGYNEQFF	TGTGCCAGCAGCTCGACTATCGGAGGATACAATGAGCAGTTCTTC
TRBV10-1	once	TRBJ2-2	NA	CASREPGLNTGELFF	TGCGCCAGCAGAGAACCGGGACTTAACACCGGGGAGCTGTTTTTT
TRBV30	NA	TRBJ2-7	NA	CAWSGGYGYEQYF	TGTGCCTGGAGTGGTGGTTATGGGTACGAGCAGTACTTC
TRBV6-6	NA	TRBJ1-2	NA	CASSSGQTNYGYTF	TGTGCCAGCAGCTCCGGACAGACGAACTATGGCTACACCTTC
TRBV7-7	NA	TRBJ2-1	NA	CASSFSPGRVNEQFF	TGTGCTAGCAGCTTTTCCCCAGGTCGAGTAAATGAGCAGTTCTTC